What follows are 32 T cell receptor beta chains derived from one specimen sequenced in a study of metastatic and nonmetastatic thyroid tumors (dated by TCRdb to the early 2020s). The protocol used for the library was PCR. Data came from an Illumina HiSeq 4000. TCRdb reworked the public reads: Q25 trimming with fastp, MiXCR clone assembly, productive beta chains retained. Recorded for this sample are about 14,000 clones; approximately 31% of them occurred a single time. Approximately 19% of the sample lies in the top ten. None of the patients had been given any treatment before thyroid surgery. The sequenced sample consisted of tumor tissue. The receptors shown here come from a female donor with papillary thyroid cancer or a benign thyroid nodule (not recorded which). Some clones in this sample may be carry-over from other donors' samples.

This clone was found many times. The V call is TRBV5-1, the J call TRBJ2-7; 7 nucleotides line up with TRBD1. Per the germline V gene, CDR1 is SGHRS and CDR2 is YFSETQ. Trimming removed 0 bases from V and 4 bases from J; junction bases left unmatched: 4. This CDR3 comprises 14 residues. For the CDR3, the DNA is TGCGCCAGCAGCTTGGGGACGGGACAGTACGAGCAGTACTTC. Residues: CASSLGTGQYEQYF.

In this sample, this clone turned up a few times. The chain links TRBV15 to TRBJ1-4; tentative D call: TRBD1 (6 bases). Germline V gives CDR1 LNHNV, CDR2 YYDKDF (reference sequence). Trimming shortened V by 8 bases and J by 4 bases, and 14 bases separated the two germline ends. This CDR3 has 14 amino acids. The DNA of the CDR3 is TGTGCCACCGCGTGCCGGGGGCGTAATGAAAAACTGTTTTTT. Translating gives CATACRGRNEKLFF.

This clone has a count of ten or more. One base away lies a much larger clone, so this may be a sequencing read error. This CDR3 is also generated by other DNA sequences in the sample. The rearrangement joins TRBV29-1 to TRBJ2-1; a possible D gene is TRBD1 (5 bases). Germline lookup yields CDR1 SQVTM and CDR2 ANQGSEA. V shed 6 bases and J shed 9 bases, with 15 bases lying between them. CDR3 length equals 12 residues. The CDR3: CSVVSGYSEQFF. CDR3 nucleotide sequence: TGCAGCGTCGTATCAGGGTATAGTGAGCAGTTCTTC.

By sample fraction, this clone is medium-sized. The genes are TRBV24-1 and TRBJ2-5; 9 bases agree with TRBD1. Germline values: CDR1 KGHDR, CDR2 SFDVKD. The CDR3 sequence is 14 residues long. V was pared by 5 bases and J by 5 bases, with 5 bases of the junction left unmatched. This CDR3 is CATSAGTGIETQYF. The CDR3 DNA reads TGTGCCACCAGTGCCGGGACAGGGATCGAGACCCAGTACTTC.

The chain combines TRBV6-1 with TRBJ2-3; D is possibly TRBD1 (6 bases). The CDR3 loop spans 16 amino acids. The V and J ends lost 2 bases and 4 bases respectively, with 16 bases between them. Germline V gives CDR1 MNHNS, CDR2 SASEGT. CDR3 coding DNA: TGTGCCAGCAGTGAATTCCAGGGGAGTCTTGCAGATACGCAGTATTTT. Translation: CASSEFQGSLADTQYF.

This clone was counted a few times. The identical CDR3 is also encoded by other nucleotide sequences in the sample. The chain joins TRBV27 to TRBJ2-1, with TRBD2 matching over 14 bases. CDR1 and CDR2 from the germline V gene are MNHEY and SMNVEV (reference sequence). This CDR3 spans 16 amino acids. V lost 5 bases, J lost 7 bases, and 7 bases stayed unmatched. In DNA, the CDR3 is TGTGCCAGCAGTACCACCGGGACTAGCGGGAGTAATGAGCAGTTCTTC. As protein: CASSTTGTSGSNEQFF.

The chain links TRBV5-8 to TRBJ1-1; D gene ambiguous. The CDR3 runs 15 residues. CDR1 and CDR2 (germline): SGHTS, YDEGEE. Trimming took off 4 bases at V and 0 bases at J, with 13 bases between the two ends. The CDR3 loop reads CASSHPLSLNTEAFF. The CDR3 coding sequence is TGTGCCAGCAGCCATCCATTGTCGCTGAACACTGAAGCTTTCTTT.

Ten or more counts support this clone. V gene TRBV19 combines with J gene TRBJ2-3; TRBD1 agrees at 7 bases. This CDR3 region has 14 residues. Trimming took 4 bases from V and 0 from J; bases not matched to a gene: 1. Germline V gives CDR1 LNHDA, CDR2 SQIVND (reference sequence). CDR3: CASSTTGSTDTQYF. CDR3 bases: TGTGCCAGTAGTACGACAGGGAGCACAGATACGCAGTATTTT.

This chain uses TRBV12-3 or TRBV12-4 with TRBJ1-2, with TRBD1 matching over 8 bases. The CDR3 length is 13 residues. With V trimmed by 3 bases and J by 4 bases, 1 base remained unmatched. This chain's CDR3 is CASSFGTGYGYTF. The DNA for the CDR3 is TGTGCCAGCAGTTTTGGGACAGGCTATGGCTACACCTTC.

This clone occurred a few times. The CDR3 coding sequence is TGTGCCAGCAGTTCGAATCAAGAGACCCAGTACTTC. This encodes CASSSNQETQYF. The rearrangement uses TRBV2 and TRBJ2-5; no clear D. The CDR3 runs 12 residues. With 5 bases removed from V and 2 bases from J, the gap between germline ends came to 6 bases. Germline values: CDR1 SNHLY, CDR2 FYNNEI.

Ten or more counts support this clone. A much larger clone sits a single nucleotide away, making a read error possible. This sample includes further DNA sequences coding for the same CDR3. V gene TRBV27 combines with J gene TRBJ2-1; 8 nucleotides line up with TRBD1. The germline V gene encodes CDR1 MNHEY and CDR2 SMNVEV (reference sequence). The trim removed 6 bases at V and 8 bases at J, leaving 15 bases unmatched. CDR3 length: 16 amino acids. The DNA of the CDR3 is TGTGCCAGCAGCCCCCCAGGGGGCGGGACGTGGGATGAGCAGTTCTTC. Translation gives CASSPPGGGTWDEQFF.

The rearrangement uses TRBV5-4 and TRBJ2-2; D possibly corresponds to TRBD2 (6 bases). Trimming pared 2 bases from V and 4 bases from J, leaving 18 bases between. Germline loops: CDR1 SGHNT, CDR2 YYREEE (reference sequence). CDR3 size: 17 residues. The CDR3 is CASSFGGGGIGTGELFF. CDR3 sequence (DNA): TGTGCCAGCAGCTTCGGGGGTGGCGGGATAGGCACCGGGGAGCTGTTTTTT.

The chain carries TRBV28 and TRBJ2-7; perhaps TRBD2 as D (6 bases). CDR1 is MDHEN and CDR2 is SYDVKM in the germline V gene. V was shortened by 5 bases and J by 7 bases, with 15 bases between the two germline ends. The CDR3 extends over 13 amino acids. DNA for the CDR3: TGTGCCAGCAGTCCACTGACTAGTGATGAGCAGTACTTC. Translating it yields CASSPLTSDEQYF.

This clone has ten or more counts. Compared with germline, one end of the junction differs, possibly owing to a read error. The gene calls are TRBV7-7 and TRBJ1-1; D is unresolved. In germline, CDR1 is SSHAT, CDR2 FNYEAQ (reference sequence). There are 13 residues in the CDR3. The CDR3 sequence: CASSSGPAADAFF. CDR3 DNA: TGTGCTAGCAGCTCCGGCCCGGCCGCGGATGCTTTCTTT.

The rearrangement joins TRBV7-3 to TRBJ2-1; no definite D call. Trimming took off 0 bases at V and 2 bases at J, with 8 bases between the two ends. This CDR3 has 15 residues. Germline values: CDR1 SGHTA, CDR2 FQGTGA. The CDR3: CASSLTWATYNEQFF. CDR3 in DNA: TGTGCCAGCAGCTTAACTTGGGCTACCTACAATGAGCAGTTCTTC.

This rearrangement joins TRBV9 to TRBJ2-1; D may be TRBD1 or TRBD2 (5 bases each). Germline CDR1 is SGDLS and CDR2 is YYNGEE. The length of the CDR3 is 16 residues. V lost 2 bases, J lost 8 bases, and 20 bases lay in between. The CDR3 region has the DNA TGTGCCAGCAGCGTCTTGGGGGAAAATCCCCAGGATGAGCAGTTCTTC. This codes for CASSVLGENPQDEQFF.

This clone has a count of ten or more. The chain is built from TRBV4-1 and TRBJ2-5, with 7 bases fitting TRBD1. V lost 4 bases to trimming and J lost 2 bases; unmatched junction nucleotides: 7. CDR3 length: 15 residues. The germline V gene has CDR1 MGHRA and CDR2 YSYEKL. CDR3 region: CASSPTPQGQETQYF. The CDR3 region has the DNA TGCGCCAGCAGCCCTACCCCACAGGGGCAAGAGACCCAGTACTTC.

V is TRBV9 and J is TRBJ2-7, with D perhaps TRBD2 (5 bases). The CDR3 loop spans 12 amino acids. Germline assignment: CDR1 SGDLS and CDR2 YYNGEE. V was clipped by 4 bases and J by 4 bases, with 9 bases between them. The CDR3 sequence: CASSPGGYEQYF. The CDR3 DNA is TGTGCCAGCAGCCCCGGAGGTTACGAGCAGTACTTC.

This clone came up a few times. This chain uses TRBV6-1 with TRBJ1-1; 7 bases line up with TRBD1. Germline V gene data show CDR1 as MNHNS and CDR2 as SASEGT. The V segment lost 2 bases and the J segment 5 bases; nucleotides outside the gene matches: 5. The CDR3 runs 14 residues. CDR3 nucleotides: TGTGCCAGCAGTGAAAAGCCAGGGGGGACTGAAGCTTTCTTT. It translates to CASSEKPGGTEAFF.

Many counts were recorded for this clone. The chain joins TRBV5-8 to TRBJ1-2; no clear D gene. The CDR3 has 12 amino acids. Per the germline V gene, CDR1 is SGHTS and CDR2 is YDEGEE. Trimming cost V 3 bases and J 14 bases, with 17 bases left between them. CDR3 loop: CASSSSWEIRTF. The CDR3 bases are TGTGCCAGCAGCTCGAGCTGGGAGATTCGGACCTTC.

In its sample, this clone was seen a few times. The chain is built from TRBV28 and TRBJ2-1; either TRBD1 or TRBD2 may fit D (6 bases each). The V gene lost 4 bases and the J gene lost 0 bases, with 22 bases spanning the gap. CDR1 MDHEN and CDR2 SYDVKM come from the germline V gene. This CDR3 has 19 residues. DNA of the CDR3: TGTGCCAGCAGTTATAATAGGTGGGGGGCTATAGGCTCCTACAATGAGCAGTTCTTC. It specifies CASSYNRWGAIGSYNEQFF.

This clone is medium-sized within its sample. This rearrangement joins TRBV7-2 to TRBJ2-3; 7 positions match TRBD2. V lost 5 bases to trimming and J lost 5 bases; unmatched junction nucleotides: 4. Germline V lookup: CDR1 SGHTA, CDR2 FQGNSA. The CDR3 consists of 13 residues. The CDR3 DNA reads as TGTGCCAGCAGCCCTAGCGGTGGAGATACGCAGTATTTT. This gives the protein CASSPSGGDTQYF.

The chain joins TRBV27 to TRBJ1-6, with unresolved D. The germline CDR1 and CDR2 sequences are MNHEY and SMNVEV (reference sequence). Trimming took 10 bases from V and 4 from J, leaving 17 bases between them. This CDR3 is 15 amino acids long. CDR3 bases: TGTGCCACCAGGTTTTCCTCGGGTTATAATTCACCCCTCCACTTT. Amino acids: CATRFSSGYNSPLHF.

The chain uses TRBV5-1 and TRBJ2-2, with 9 bases fitting TRBD2. CDR3 size: 17 residues. The V and J ends lost 5 bases and 0 bases, in that order; junction bases with no gene match: 8. Germline CDR1 and CDR2: SGHRS and YFSETQ. The CDR3 here is CASRPGLADTNTGELFF. The CDR3 region has the DNA TGCGCCAGCAGGCCGGGACTAGCAGACACGAACACCGGGGAGCTGTTTTTT.

This clone is categorized as medium-sized. The rearrangement uses TRBV20-1 and TRBJ2-5, with unresolved D. The CDR3 runs 12 residues. Germline lookup yields CDR1 DFQATT and CDR2 SNEGSKA (reference sequence). The ends were cut back, 0 bases at V and 5 bases at J, with 7 bases in the middle. CDR3 DNA sequence: TGCAGTGCTAGAGATGTGGGGGAGACCCAGTACTTC. Translating gives CSARDVGETQYF.

Within the sample, this clone is medium-sized. The chain joins TRBV6-1 to TRBJ2-3; 11 positions agree with TRBD1. Losses at the gene ends were 3 bases for V and 4 bases for J; bases not matched to a gene: 0. The CDR3 is made up of 14 amino acids. CDR1 MNHNS and CDR2 SASEGT come from the germline V gene. Here the CDR3 reads CASSEGQGADTQYF. CDR3 sequence (DNA): TGTGCCAGCAGTGAGGGACAGGGGGCAGATACGCAGTATTTT.

This clone has only a few counts. V gene TRBV6-1 combines with J gene TRBJ1-2; 8 nucleotides match TRBD1. The CDR3 spans 14 residues. Germline CDR1 is MNHNS and CDR2 is SASEGT. V was pared by 6 bases and J by 4 bases, with 7 bases of the junction left unmatched. CDR3 in amino acids: CASRLQQGGYGYTF. CDR3 coding DNA: TGTGCCAGCAGGCTACAACAGGGGGGCTATGGCTACACCTTC.

This CDR3 is CSAVPTGGTYNEQFF. The CDR3 DNA sequence: TGCAGTGCCGTCCCAACAGGGGGGACCTACAATGAGCAGTTCTTC. The J gene is TRBJ2-1, the V gene TRBV20-1, with 8 bases lining up with TRBD1. The V gene end was trimmed by 6 bases and the J gene end by 2 bases; junction bases not matched to a gene: 9. The CDR3 has 15 residues. Germline V gene sequence: CDR1 DFQATT, CDR2 SNEGSKA (reference sequence).

The chain uses TRBV20-1 and TRBJ2-7, with TRBD1 matching 8 bases. V gave up 3 bases and J gave up 4 bases; unmatched junction bases: 8. The germline gives CDR1 DFQATT, CDR2 SNEGSKA (reference sequence). The CDR3 totals 14 residues. This chain's CDR3 is CSARGTGSTYEQYF. Here the CDR3 DNA reads TGCAGTGCTAGGGGGACAGGCTCCACTTACGAGCAGTACTTC.

This clone rates as medium-sized (0.01 to 0.1%). The rearrangement joins TRBV6-1 to TRBJ2-7; TRBD2 matches 7 bases. The J segment lost 7 bases and the V segment lost 2 bases, leaving 11 bases of the junction unmatched. The CDR3 runs 15 residues. Germline CDR1 and CDR2: MNHNS and SASEGT. The DNA of the CDR3 is TGTGCCAGCAGTGAATTTGGGGGAGGGCCGGGTGAGCAGTACTTC. This translates into CASSEFGGGPGEQYF.

This clone was recorded many times. The V and J genes are TRBV28 and TRBJ1-5, with D unresolved. This CDR3 contains 13 residues. Trimming removed 3 bases at V and 6 bases at J, with 9 bases between. Germline loops: CDR1 MDHEN, CDR2 SYDVKM. CDR3 amino acids: CASSFMRGQPQHF. CDR3 DNA sequence: TGTGCCAGCAGTTTCATGCGGGGTCAGCCCCAGCATTTT.

Comment on this clone: A read error may produce the germline difference seen at one junction end. The rearrangement joins TRBV6-4 to TRBJ2-7; 8 nucleotides agree with TRBD2. The CDR3 spans 14 residues. The germline V gene has CDR1 MRHNA and CDR2 SNTAGT. CDR3 coding DNA: TGTGCCAGCAGTCCGGGGGGGGCATCCTACGAGCATTACTTC. This gives the protein CASSPGGASYEHYF.